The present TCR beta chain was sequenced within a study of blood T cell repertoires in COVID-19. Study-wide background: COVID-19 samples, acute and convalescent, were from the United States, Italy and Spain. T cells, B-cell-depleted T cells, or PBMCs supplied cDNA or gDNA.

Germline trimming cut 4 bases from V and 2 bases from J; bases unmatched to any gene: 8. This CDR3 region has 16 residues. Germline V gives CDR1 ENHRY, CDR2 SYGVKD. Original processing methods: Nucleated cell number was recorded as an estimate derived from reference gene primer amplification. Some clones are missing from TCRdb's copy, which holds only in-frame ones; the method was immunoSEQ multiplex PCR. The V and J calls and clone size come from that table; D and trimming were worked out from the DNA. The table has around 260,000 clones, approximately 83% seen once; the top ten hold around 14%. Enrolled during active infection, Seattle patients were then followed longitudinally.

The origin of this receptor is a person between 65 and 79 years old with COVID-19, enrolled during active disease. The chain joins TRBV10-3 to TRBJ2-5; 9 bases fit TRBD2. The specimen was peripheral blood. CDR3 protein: CAISGGLAGRQETQYF. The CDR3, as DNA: TGTGCCATCAGTGGAGGTCTAGCGGGAAGACAAGAGACCCAGTACTTC.